This T cell receptor beta chain was found in a study of technical replicates of blood from several donors. This CDR3 is built from 13 residues. Per the germline V gene, CDR1 is SGHRS and CDR2 is YFSETQ. Trimming took off 6 bases at V and 5 bases at J, with 9 bases between the two ends. The data were produced by immunoSEQ multiplex PCR, yet TCRdb's version contains in-frame clones alone and is incomplete. This sample yields roughly 60,000 clones, of which roughly 92% are seen a single time; about 4.5% belongs to the top ten. The sample comprised PBMCs. This receptor was obtained from a human donor in good health. Some clones in this sample may be carry-over from other donors' samples. This sequence joins TRBV5-1 and TRBJ1-6; no clear D. The CDR3, as DNA: TGCGCCAGCAACCCGGGGAATAATTCACCCCTCCACTTT. Protein product: CASNPGNNSPLHF.